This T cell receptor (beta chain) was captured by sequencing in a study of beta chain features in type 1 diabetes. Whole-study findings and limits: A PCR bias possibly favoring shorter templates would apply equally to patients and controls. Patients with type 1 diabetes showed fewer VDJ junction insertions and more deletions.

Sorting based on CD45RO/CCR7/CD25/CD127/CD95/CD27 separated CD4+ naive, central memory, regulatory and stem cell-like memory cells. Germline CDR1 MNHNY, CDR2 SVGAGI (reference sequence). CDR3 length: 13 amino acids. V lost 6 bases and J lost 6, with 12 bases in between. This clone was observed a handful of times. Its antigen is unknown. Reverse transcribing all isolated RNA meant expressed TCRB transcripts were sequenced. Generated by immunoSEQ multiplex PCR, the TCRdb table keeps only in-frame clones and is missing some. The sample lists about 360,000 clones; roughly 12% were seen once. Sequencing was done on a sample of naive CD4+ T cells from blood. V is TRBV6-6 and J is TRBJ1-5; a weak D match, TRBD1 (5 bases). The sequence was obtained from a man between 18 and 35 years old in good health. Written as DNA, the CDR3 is TGTGCCAGCAGCGACAGCCTTGGTCAGCCCCAGCATTTT. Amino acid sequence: CASSDSLGQPQHF.